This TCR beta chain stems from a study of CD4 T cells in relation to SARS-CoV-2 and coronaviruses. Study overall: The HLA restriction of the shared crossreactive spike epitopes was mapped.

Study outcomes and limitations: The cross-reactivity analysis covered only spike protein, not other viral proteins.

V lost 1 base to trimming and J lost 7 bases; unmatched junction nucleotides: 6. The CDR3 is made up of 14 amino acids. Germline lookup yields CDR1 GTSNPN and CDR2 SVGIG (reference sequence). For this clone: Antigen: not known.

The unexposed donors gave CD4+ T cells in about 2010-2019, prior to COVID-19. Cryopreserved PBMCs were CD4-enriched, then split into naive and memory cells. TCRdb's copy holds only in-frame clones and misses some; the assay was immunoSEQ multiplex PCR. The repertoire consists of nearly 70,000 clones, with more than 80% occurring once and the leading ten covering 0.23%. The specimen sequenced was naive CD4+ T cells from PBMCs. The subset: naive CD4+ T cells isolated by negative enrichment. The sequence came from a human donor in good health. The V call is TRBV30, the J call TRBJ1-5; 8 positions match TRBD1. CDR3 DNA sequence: TGTGCCTGGAGTGGGACAGGGAGTAAACAGCCCCAGCATTTT. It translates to CAWSGTGSKQPQHF.